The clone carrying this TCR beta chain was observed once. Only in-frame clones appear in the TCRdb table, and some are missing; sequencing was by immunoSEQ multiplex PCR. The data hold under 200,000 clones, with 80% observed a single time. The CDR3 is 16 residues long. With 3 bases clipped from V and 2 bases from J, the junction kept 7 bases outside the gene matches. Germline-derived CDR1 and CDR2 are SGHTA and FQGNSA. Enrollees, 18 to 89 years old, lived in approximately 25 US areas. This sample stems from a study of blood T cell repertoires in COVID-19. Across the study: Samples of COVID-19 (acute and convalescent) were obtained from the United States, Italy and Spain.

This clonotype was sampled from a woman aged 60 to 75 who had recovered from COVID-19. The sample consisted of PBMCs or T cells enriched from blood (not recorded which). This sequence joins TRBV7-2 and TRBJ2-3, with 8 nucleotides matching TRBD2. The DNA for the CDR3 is TGTGCCAGCAGCTTGCCCGGGGGGGCCGTCACAGATACGCAGTATTTT. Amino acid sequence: CASSLPGGAVTDTQYF.